This T cell receptor (beta chain) was profiled in a study of T cells in Graves' hyperthyroidism and ophthalmopathy. Findings of the study overall: The model anticipated ophthalmopathy a median about six months pre-onset. Blood also held most thyroid clonotypes expanded beyond 0.001.

The CDR3 spans 15 residues. V gave up 2 bases and J gave up 3 bases, with 12 bases separating them. The germline V gene encodes CDR1 PRHDT and CDR2 FYEKMQ (reference sequence). Researchers took RNA transcripts and amplified the TCR beta CDR3 regions from them. Using the HTBI primer set, a first-round RT-PCR was run on the TCR CDR3. A single record per CDR3 protein comes from TCRdb applying MiXCR to the multiplex PCR reads. The sample consists of about 600,000 distinct CDR3 sequences, 16% of them appearing once. This clonotype was detected many times. Its antigen remains unidentified. Sequenced material: blood. The receptor was isolated from a woman in her thirties or forties with Graves' ophthalmopathy. The chain recombines TRBV13 with TRBJ2-3; D gene uncertain. CDR3 nucleotides: TGTGCCAGCAGCTTAAGTACCCCTGGTACAGATACGCAGTATTTT. Translation gives CASSLSTPGTDTQYF.